This T cell receptor (beta chain) comes out of a study of cytomegalovirus exposure and HLA in healthy donors. Points from the study as a whole: According to a subsequent analysis, TCR clusters from the first cohort were inclined to appear together in the 100 to 150 validation repertoires. Some TCR beta chains (roughly 160 of them) were listed as cytomegalovirus-associated. Some public TCRs appeared in many individuals, while most sequences were rare.

V gave up 3 bases and J gave up 2 bases, with 10 bases separating them. This CDR3 region has 14 residues. From germline, CDR1 is SGHDT and CDR2 YYEEEE. With respect to this clone: The antigen is not known.

The table came from immunoSEQ multiplex PCR; TCRdb's copy has only in-frame clones and leaves some out. The sample has 40,000 to 55,000 clones, approximately 93% seen once. The donors were in the roughly 120-subject validation cohort; that cohort was separate from the 666-subject first cohort. The chain recombines TRBV5-6 with TRBJ2-3, with no clear D. The sequence derives from a woman aged 18 to 35 in good health and CMV-seronegative. The sample comprised PBMCs. The CDR3 DNA is TGTGCCAGCAGCTACTTGGAGAACACAGATACGCAGTATTTT. Its translation: CASSYLENTDTQYF.